This T cell receptor beta chain was captured in a study of control samples from healthy donors and cancer patients. The method was immunoSEQ multiplex PCR; TCRdb's version includes in-frame clones alone and lacks a portion of them. The table lists about 70,000 clones, approximately 88% of them singletons. V was clipped by 3 bases and J by 7 bases, with 15 bases between them. Germline V lookup: CDR1 SQVTM, CDR2 ANQGSEA. This CDR3 region has 13 residues. This clone occurred a few times. This receptor was identified in a woman aged 45-60 years with lung cancer. The chain links TRBV29-1 to TRBJ2-5; D tentatively fits TRBD1 or TRBD2 (5 bases each). Sequenced input: PBMCs. CDR3 bases: TGCAGCGTTGACGCCGGGGCAAGGGGGACCCAGTACTTC. Amino acids: CSVDAGARGTQYF.